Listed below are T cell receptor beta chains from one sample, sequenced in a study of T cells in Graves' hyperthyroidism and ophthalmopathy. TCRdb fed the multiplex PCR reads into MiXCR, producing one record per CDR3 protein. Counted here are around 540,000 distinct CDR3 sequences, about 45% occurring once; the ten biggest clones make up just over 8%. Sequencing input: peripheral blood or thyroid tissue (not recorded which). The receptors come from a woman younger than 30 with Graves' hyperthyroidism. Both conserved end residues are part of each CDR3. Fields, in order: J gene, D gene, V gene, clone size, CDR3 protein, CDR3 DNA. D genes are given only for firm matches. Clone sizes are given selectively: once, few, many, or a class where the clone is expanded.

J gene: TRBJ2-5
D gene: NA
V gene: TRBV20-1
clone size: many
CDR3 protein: CSARKGRETQYF
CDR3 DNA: TGCAGTGCTAGGAAAGGGAGAGAGACCCAGTACTTC

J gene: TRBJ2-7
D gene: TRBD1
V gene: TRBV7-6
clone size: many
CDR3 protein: CASSVTGVSEQYF
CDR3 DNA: TGTGCCAGCAGCGTTACAGGGGTCAGCGAGCAGTACTTC

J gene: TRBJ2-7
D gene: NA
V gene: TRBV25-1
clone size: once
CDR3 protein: CASSPARITYEQYF
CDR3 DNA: TGTGCCAGCTCACCAGCCCGTATTACCTACGAGCAGTACTTC

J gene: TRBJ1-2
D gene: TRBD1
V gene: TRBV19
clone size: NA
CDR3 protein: CASSPPGQGVYGYTF
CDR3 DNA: TGTGCCAGTAGTCCTCCTGGACAGGGAGTATATGGCTACACCTTC

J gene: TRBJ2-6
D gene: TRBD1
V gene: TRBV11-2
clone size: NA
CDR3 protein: CASSKLQGGANVLTF
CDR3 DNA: TGTGCCAGCAGCAAACTACAGGGGGGGGCCAACGTCCTGACTTTC

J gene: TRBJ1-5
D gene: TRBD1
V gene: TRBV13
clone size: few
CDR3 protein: CASSLRQGNNQPQHF
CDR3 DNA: TGTGCCAGCAGCTTAAGACAGGGCAACAATCAGCCCCAGCATTTT

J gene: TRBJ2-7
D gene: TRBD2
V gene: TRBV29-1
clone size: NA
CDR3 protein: CSVGGGGNSYEQYF
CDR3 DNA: TGCAGCGTTGGGGGCGGGGGGAACTCCTACGAGCAGTACTTC

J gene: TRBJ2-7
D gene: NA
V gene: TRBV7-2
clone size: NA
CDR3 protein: CASSLDGSADEQYF
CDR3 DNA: TGTGCCAGCAGCTTAGACGGTAGTGCCGACGAGCAGTACTTC

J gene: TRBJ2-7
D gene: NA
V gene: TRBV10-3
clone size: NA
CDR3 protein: CAISRPGAIGEQYF
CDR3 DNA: TGTGCCATCAGTCGCCCGGGGGCTATCGGCGAGCAGTACTTC

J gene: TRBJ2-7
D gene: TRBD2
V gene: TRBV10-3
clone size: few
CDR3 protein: CAISDTSGRRSYEQYF
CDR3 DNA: TGTGCCATCAGTGACACTAGCGGGAGAAGGTCCTACGAGCAGTACTTC

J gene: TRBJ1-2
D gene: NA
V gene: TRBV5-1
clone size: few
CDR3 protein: CASSSEANYGYTF
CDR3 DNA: TGCGCCAGCAGCTCGGAAGCTAACTATGGCTACACCTTC

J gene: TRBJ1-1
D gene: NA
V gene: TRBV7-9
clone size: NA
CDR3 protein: CASSYLPLERDTEAFF
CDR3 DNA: TGTGCCAGCAGCTACCTCCCTCTAGAAAGGGACACTGAAGCTTTCTTT

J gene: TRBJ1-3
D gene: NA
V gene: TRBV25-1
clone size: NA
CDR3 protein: CASRDPGAGNTIYF
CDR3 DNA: TGTGCCAGCAGAGATCCAGGGGCTGGAAACACCATATATTTT

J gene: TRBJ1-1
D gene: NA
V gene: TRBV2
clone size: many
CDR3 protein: CASRPDRSEAFF
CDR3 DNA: TGTGCCAGCAGACCAGACAGGTCTGAAGCTTTCTTT

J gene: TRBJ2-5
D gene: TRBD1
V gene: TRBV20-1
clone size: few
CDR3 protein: CSAGPGQGVEETQYF
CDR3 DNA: TGCAGTGCAGGCCCGGGACAGGGAGTCGAAGAGACCCAGTACTTC

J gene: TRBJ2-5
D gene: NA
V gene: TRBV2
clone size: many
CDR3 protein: CASRPTLGSGKETQYF
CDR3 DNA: TGTGCCAGCAGGCCGACCCTAGGGAGTGGAAAAGAGACCCAGTACTTC

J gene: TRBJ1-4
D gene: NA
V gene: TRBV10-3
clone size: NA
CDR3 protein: CASSPLGGVNEKLFF
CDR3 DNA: TGTGCCAGCAGTCCCCTCGGGGGTGTGAATGAAAAACTGTTTTTT

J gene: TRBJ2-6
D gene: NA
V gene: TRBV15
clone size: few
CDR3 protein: CATSRPGANVLTF
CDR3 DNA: TGTGCCACCAGCAGACCCGGGGCCAACGTCCTGACTTTC

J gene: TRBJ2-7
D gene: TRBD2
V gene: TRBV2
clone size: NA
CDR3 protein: CASGGGRSNEQYF
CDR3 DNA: TGTGCCAGCGGGGGGGGGAGAAGCAACGAGCAGTACTTC

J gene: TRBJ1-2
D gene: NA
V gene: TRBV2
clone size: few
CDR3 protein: CASKDRDYGYTF
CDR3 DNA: TGTGCCAGCAAAGACCGGGACTATGGCTACACCTTC

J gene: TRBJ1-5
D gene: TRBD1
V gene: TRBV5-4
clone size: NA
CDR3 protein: CASSWDRGSSQPQHF
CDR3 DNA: TGTGCCAGCAGCTGGGACAGGGGCTCCAGCCAGCCCCAGCATTTT

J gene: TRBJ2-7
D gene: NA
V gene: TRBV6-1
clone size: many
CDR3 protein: CASRAGSLKSPYEQYF
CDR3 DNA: TGTGCCAGCAGGGCCGGGTCGCTGAAGAGCCCCTACGAGCAGTACTTC

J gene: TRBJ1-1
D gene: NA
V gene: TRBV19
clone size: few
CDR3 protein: CASSISGRPLNTEAFF
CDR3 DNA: TGTGCCAGTAGTATATCTGGCAGGCCCCTGAACACTGAAGCTTTCTTT

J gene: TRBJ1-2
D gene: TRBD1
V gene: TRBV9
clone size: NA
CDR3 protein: CASSPDRGLFGYTF
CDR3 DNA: TGTGCCAGCAGCCCGGACAGGGGGCTCTTCGGCTACACCTTC

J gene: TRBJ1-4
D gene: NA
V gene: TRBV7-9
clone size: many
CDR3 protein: CASSLAGKLFF
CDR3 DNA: TGTGCCAGCAGCTTAGCAGGAAAACTGTTTTTT

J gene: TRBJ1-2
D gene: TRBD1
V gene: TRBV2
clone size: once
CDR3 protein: CASSERTGTGYTF
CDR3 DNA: TGTGCCAGCAGTGAACGGACAGGGACTGGCTACACCTTC

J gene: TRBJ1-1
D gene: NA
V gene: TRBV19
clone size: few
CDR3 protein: CASSIGWRLEVEAFF
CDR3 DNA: TGTGCCAGTAGTATAGGTTGGCGGTTAGAGGTTGAAGCTTTCTTT

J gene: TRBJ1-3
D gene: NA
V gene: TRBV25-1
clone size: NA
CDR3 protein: CASTGARNTIYF
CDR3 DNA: TGTGCCAGCACAGGGGCTAGAAACACCATATATTTT

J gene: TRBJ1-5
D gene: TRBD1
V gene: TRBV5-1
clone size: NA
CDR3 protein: CASSPRQGGQPQHF
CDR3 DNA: TGCGCCAGCAGCCCGAGACAGGGCGGTCAGCCCCAGCATTTT

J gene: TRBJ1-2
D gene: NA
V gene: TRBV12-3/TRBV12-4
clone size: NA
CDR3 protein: CASSFPGKGYTF
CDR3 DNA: TGTGCCAGCAGTTTTCCGGGAAAAGGCTACACCTTC

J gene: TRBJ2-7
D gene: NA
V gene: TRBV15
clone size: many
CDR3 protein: CATSTVALSYEQYF
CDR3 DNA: TGTGCCACCAGCACCGTGGCACTTTCCTACGAGCAGTACTTC

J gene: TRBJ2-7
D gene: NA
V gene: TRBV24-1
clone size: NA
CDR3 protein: CATSDSYSLEQYF
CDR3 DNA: TGTGCCACCAGTGATTCATACTCCCTCGAGCAGTACTTC

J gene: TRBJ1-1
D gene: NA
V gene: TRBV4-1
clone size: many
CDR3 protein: CASSQDSEAFF
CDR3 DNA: TGCGCCAGCAGCCAAGACAGCGAAGCTTTCTTT

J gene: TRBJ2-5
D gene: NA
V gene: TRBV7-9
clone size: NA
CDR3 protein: CASSWRDQETQYF
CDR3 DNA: TGCGCCAGCAGCTGGAGGGACCAAGAGACCCAGTACTTC

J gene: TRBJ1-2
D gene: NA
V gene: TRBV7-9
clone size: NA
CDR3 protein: CASGLGRGNYGYTF
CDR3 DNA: TGTGCCAGCGGCTTGGGGCGGGGGAACTATGGCTACACCTTC

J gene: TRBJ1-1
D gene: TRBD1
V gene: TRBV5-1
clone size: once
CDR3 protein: CASSPGTGGRPEAFF
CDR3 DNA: TGCGCCAGCAGCCCCGGGACAGGGGGACGTCCTGAAGCTTTCTTT

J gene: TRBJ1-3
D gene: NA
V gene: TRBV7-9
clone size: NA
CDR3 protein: CASSQQTGSGNTIYF
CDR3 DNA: TGTGCCAGCAGTCAACAAACAGGGTCTGGAAACACCATATATTTT

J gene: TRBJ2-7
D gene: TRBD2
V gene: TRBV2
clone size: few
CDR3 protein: CASNPGLAGGLEQYF
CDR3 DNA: TGTGCCAGCAACCCGGGACTAGCGGGAGGACTGGAGCAGTACTTC

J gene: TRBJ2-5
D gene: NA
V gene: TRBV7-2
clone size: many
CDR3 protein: CASSLVAETQYF
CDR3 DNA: TGTGCCAGCAGCTTAGTCGCAGAGACCCAGTACTTC

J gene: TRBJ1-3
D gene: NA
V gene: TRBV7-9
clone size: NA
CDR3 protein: CASSWGPDSSENTIYF
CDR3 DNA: TGTGCCAGCAGCTGGGGACCCGACAGCTCTGAAAACACCATATATTTT

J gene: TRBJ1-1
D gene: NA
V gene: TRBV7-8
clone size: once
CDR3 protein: CASSLAWDTEAFF
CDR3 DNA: TGTGCCAGCAGCTTAGCGTGGGATACTGAAGCTTTCTTT

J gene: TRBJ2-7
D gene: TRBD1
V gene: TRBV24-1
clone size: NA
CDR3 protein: CATSDSGTAPYEQYF
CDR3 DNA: TGTGCCACCAGTGATTCCGGGACAGCTCCCTACGAGCAGTACTTC

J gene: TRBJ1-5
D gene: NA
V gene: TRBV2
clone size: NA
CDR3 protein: CASSEYVRAAQPQHF
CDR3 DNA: TGTGCCAGCAGTGAATATGTCAGGGCAGCTCAGCCCCAGCATTTT

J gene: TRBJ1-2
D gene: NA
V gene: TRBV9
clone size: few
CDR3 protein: CASSLRNSNYGYTF
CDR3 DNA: TGTGCCAGCAGCTTAAGGAACTCTAACTATGGCTACACCTTC

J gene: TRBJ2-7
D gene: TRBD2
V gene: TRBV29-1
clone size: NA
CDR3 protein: CSVEASGRGRYEQYF
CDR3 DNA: TGCAGCGTTGAGGCTAGCGGGAGGGGAAGGTACGAGCAGTACTTC

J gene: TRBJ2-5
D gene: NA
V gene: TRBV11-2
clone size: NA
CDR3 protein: CASSLDEDSGIQETQYF
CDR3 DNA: TGTGCCAGCAGCTTAGATGAGGATAGCGGAATACAAGAGACCCAGTACTTC

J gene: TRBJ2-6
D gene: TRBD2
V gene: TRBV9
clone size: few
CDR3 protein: CASSVAAGAGANVLTF
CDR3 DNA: TGTGCCAGCAGCGTAGCGGCGGGAGCTGGGGCCAACGTCCTGACTTTC

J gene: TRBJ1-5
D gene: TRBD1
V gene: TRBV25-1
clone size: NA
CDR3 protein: CAEDRDQPQHF
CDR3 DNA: TGTGCTGAGGACAGGGATCAGCCCCAGCATTTT

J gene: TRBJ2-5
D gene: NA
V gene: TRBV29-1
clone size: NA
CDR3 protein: CSVGAGGRETQYF
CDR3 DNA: TGCAGCGTTGGAGCCGGGGGTAGAGAGACCCAGTACTTC